These 20 T cell receptor beta chains came from one sample sequenced in a study of control samples from healthy donors and cancer patients. TCRdb keeps only in-frame clones here, not all; method: immunoSEQ multiplex PCR. The sample lists over 150,000 clones, approximately 94% seen once, with 1.2% to 1.5% in the top ten. The specimen sequenced was blood. The receptor source for this set is a woman aged 18-29 years in good health.

The chain joins TRBV7-9 to TRBJ1-2; D is unresolved. V lost 0 bases, J lost 5 bases, and 10 bases lay in between. The CDR3 contains 14 residues. Germline assignment: CDR1 SEHNR and CDR2 FQNEAQ (reference sequence). The CDR3 bases are TGTGCCAGCAGCTTAGCAGCCCAGGTTTATGGCTACACCTTC. Its translation: CASSLAAQVYGYTF.

The V call is TRBV6-2 or TRBV6-3, the J call TRBJ1-1, with D perhaps matching TRBD1 (6 bases). Germline V gene sequence: CDR1 MNHEY, CDR2 SVGEGT. The CDR3 has 13 residues. Deletions cut 6 bases from V and 6 bases from J, with 14 bases between. CDR3 in amino acids: CASSRGGGAEAFF. Here the CDR3 DNA reads TGTGCCAGCAGCAGGGGTGGCGGGGCTGAAGCTTTCTTT.

This chain connects TRBV3-1 (or the pseudogene TRBV3-2) to TRBJ1-4; a possible D gene is TRBD1 (6 bases). Trimming took off 2 bases at V and 7 bases at J, with 23 bases between the two ends. The V gene's germline CDR1 is LGHDT and CDR2 YNNKEL (reference sequence). The CDR3 sequence is 18 residues long. The CDR3 region is CASSQSSRGWGMSEKLFF. Written as DNA, the CDR3 is TGTGCCAGCAGCCAATCATCCAGGGGTTGGGGGATGAGTGAAAAACTGTTTTTT.

The chain joins TRBV5-1 to TRBJ2-3; 10 bases are shared with TRBD1. This CDR3 spans 17 amino acids. V lost 2 bases, J lost 0 bases, and 6 bases stayed unmatched. Germline V CDR1 and CDR2: SGHRS, YFSETQ. The chain's CDR3 is CASSLDPGQGSTDTQYF. For the CDR3, the DNA is TGCGCCAGCAGCTTAGACCCGGGACAGGGGAGCACAGATACGCAGTATTTT.

The chain has TRBV3-1 (or the pseudogene TRBV3-2) and TRBJ2-7, with D tentatively TRBD1 or TRBD2 (5 bases each). V was clipped by 0 bases and J by 3 bases, with 15 bases between them. The CDR3 extends over 16 amino acids. The germline gives CDR1 LGHDT, CDR2 YNNKEL (reference sequence). CDR3 region: CASSQDRDGDNYEQYF. The CDR3 DNA sequence: TGTGCCAGCAGCCAAGATAGGGACGGAGATAACTACGAGCAGTACTTC.

The J gene is TRBJ1-1, the V gene TRBV7-9; D not resolved. This CDR3 is 13 amino acids long. CDR1 is SEHNR and CDR2 is FQNEAQ in the germline V gene (reference sequence). Trimming cost V 5 bases and J 1 base, with 8 bases left between them. CDR3 sequence (DNA): TGTGCCAGCAGCCATGTAAAGAACACTGAAGCTTTCTTT. The encoded protein is CASSHVKNTEAFF.

The rearrangement uses TRBV10-2 and TRBJ2-7; 8 positions agree with TRBD2. The CDR3 runs to 15 residues. After removal of 5 bases from V and 0 bases from J, the junction contained 6 bases not matched to a gene. The V gene's germline CDR1 is WSHSY and CDR2 SAAADI. The CDR3, as DNA: TGCGCCAGCAGTACCCCCGGGACTAGCTCCTACGAGCAGTACTTC. The encoded protein is CASSTPGTSSYEQYF.

The chain has TRBV13 and TRBJ2-7; D is perhaps TRBD1 or TRBD2 (6 bases each). Trimming shortened V by 5 bases and J by 10 bases, and 12 bases separated the two germline ends. The CDR3 is made up of 11 amino acids. In germline, CDR1 is PRHDT, CDR2 FYEKMQ (reference sequence). The CDR3: CASSTGAQQYF. Here the CDR3 DNA reads TGTGCCAGCAGCACGGGGGCGCAACAGTACTTC.

This clone appeared a single time. The J gene is TRBJ1-3, the V gene TRBV6-6, with unresolved D. Trimming stripped 6 bases from V and 0 bases from J, with 24 bases between. There are 19 residues in the CDR3. Germline values: CDR1 MNHNY, CDR2 SVGAGI (reference sequence). The CDR3 here is CASSFSSEGSESSGNTIYF. The CDR3 nucleotides read TGTGCCAGCAGCTTCAGCAGTGAAGGTTCGGAGAGCTCTGGAAACACCATATATTTT.

V gene TRBV2 combines with J gene TRBJ1-4; unclear D gene. CDR3 length equals 16 residues. Germline-derived CDR1 and CDR2 are SNHLY and FYNNEI. V shed 6 bases and J shed 7 bases, with 21 bases lying between them. The CDR3 sequence is CASSLEDPLGVEKLFF. The CDR3 DNA reads TGTGCCAGCAGCCTTGAGGATCCGTTAGGAGTTGAAAAACTGTTTTTT. Using reference TRBV2 and TRBJ1-4 for the parts outside the CDR3, the full variable domain is EPEVTQTPSHQVTQMGQEVILRCVPISNHLYFYWYRQILGQKVEFLVSFYNNEISEKSEIFDDQFSVERPDGSNFTLKIRSTKLEDSAMYFCASSLEDPLGVEKLFFGSGTQLSVL.

This rearrangement joins TRBV18 to TRBJ2-1, with D unclear. Germline CDR1 and CDR2: KGHSH and LQKENI. The CDR3 is made up of 16 amino acids. Trimming left V 0 bases short and J 12 bases short, with 21 bases between. The CDR3 is CASSPPAPTTVSRQFF. The CDR3 coding sequence is TGTGCCAGCTCACCACCGGCACCTACTACAGTCAGCCGGCAGTTCTTC.

V usage is TRBV3-1 (or the pseudogene TRBV3-2) and J usage is TRBJ2-7, with TRBD1 matching 8 bases. There are 14 residues in the CDR3. V lost 3 bases, J lost 7 bases, and 8 bases stayed unmatched. Germline loops: CDR1 LGHDT, CDR2 YNNKEL (reference sequence). The CDR3 loop is CASSQGQGAGEQYF. As DNA, the CDR3 is TGTGCCAGCAGCCAGGGCCAGGGGGCGGGGGAGCAGTACTTC.

The chain combines TRBV11-3 with TRBJ1-1; 8 bases fit TRBD1. With 1 base clipped from V and 3 bases from J, the junction kept 7 bases outside the gene matches. Looked up from germline, CDR1 is SGHNT and CDR2 is YENEEA. The length of the CDR3 is 16 residues. CDR3 coding DNA: TGTGCCAGCAGCTTAGGGGCAGGGGGCGCTTACACTGAAGCTTTCTTT. Amino acid sequence: CASSLGAGGAYTEAFF.

In DNA, the CDR3 is TGTGCCAGCAGCCTCGGCCATCAGCCCCAGCATTTT. Protein sequence: CASSLGHQPQHF. The rearrangement links TRBV6-2 or TRBV6-3 to TRBJ1-5; D is unclear. The CDR3 has 12 amino acids. V was shortened by 6 bases and J by 5 bases, with 8 bases between the two germline ends. CDR1 is MNHEY, CDR2 SVGEGT, per germline.

This chain uses TRBV28 with TRBJ2-7; perhaps D is TRBD1 or TRBD2 (6 bases each). V was clipped by 8 bases and J by 3 bases, with 17 bases between them. This CDR3 is 14 amino acids long. Germline CDR1 reads MDHEN; CDR2 reads SYDVKM. The CDR3 DNA sequence: TGTGCCAGCCATTATACCGGGGGCAACTACGAGCAGTACTTC. It is translated as CASHYTGGNYEQYF.

The chain combines TRBV18 with TRBJ1-1; D ambiguous. Germline values: CDR1 KGHSH, CDR2 LQKENI. V shed 3 bases and J shed 3 bases, with 8 bases lying between them. The CDR3 length is 13 residues. CDR3 bases: TGTGCCAGCTCACCCTATAGTCACACTGAAGCTTTCTTT. Translated: CASSPYSHTEAFF.

The V call is TRBV6-6, the J call TRBJ1-2; D is undetermined. V was clipped by 0 bases and J by 5 bases, with 10 bases between them. Per germline, CDR1 MNHNY and CDR2 SVGAGI (reference sequence). The CDR3 consists of 14 residues. The CDR3, as DNA: TGTGCCAGCAGTTACTCGCCGGATTTATATGGCTACACCTTC. This gives the protein CASSYSPDLYGYTF.

The rearrangement links TRBV11-2 to TRBJ1-2; D gene ambiguous. Germline V gene data show CDR1 as SGHAT and CDR2 as FQNNGV. The CDR3 runs to 13 residues. The V and J ends lost 5 bases and 8 bases respectively, with 15 bases between them. In nucleotides, the CDR3 is TGTGCCAGCAGCCCAACTCTCGAGGGAGGCTACACCTTC. Its protein product is CASSPTLEGGYTF.

The chain has TRBV10-3 and TRBJ2-7; 8 bases match TRBD2. Trimming removed 10 bases from V and 2 bases from J; junction bases left unmatched: 1. CDR1 is ENHRY and CDR2 is SYGVKD in the germline V gene. The CDR3 consists of 11 residues. The CDR3 region is CASGGTYEQYF. The CDR3 region has the DNA TGTGCCAGCGGGGGGACCTACGAGCAGTACTTC.

CDR3 amino acids: CASSFAGSSYEQYF. The CDR3 DNA reads as TGTGCCAGCAGCTTTGCGGGGAGTTCCTACGAGCAGTACTTC. V gene TRBV11-3 combines with J gene TRBJ2-7; perhaps TRBD2 as D (6 bases). Germline V gene data show CDR1 as SGHNT and CDR2 as YENEEA. Trimming removed 3 bases from V and 1 base from J, with 10 bases in between. This CDR3 is built from 14 residues.